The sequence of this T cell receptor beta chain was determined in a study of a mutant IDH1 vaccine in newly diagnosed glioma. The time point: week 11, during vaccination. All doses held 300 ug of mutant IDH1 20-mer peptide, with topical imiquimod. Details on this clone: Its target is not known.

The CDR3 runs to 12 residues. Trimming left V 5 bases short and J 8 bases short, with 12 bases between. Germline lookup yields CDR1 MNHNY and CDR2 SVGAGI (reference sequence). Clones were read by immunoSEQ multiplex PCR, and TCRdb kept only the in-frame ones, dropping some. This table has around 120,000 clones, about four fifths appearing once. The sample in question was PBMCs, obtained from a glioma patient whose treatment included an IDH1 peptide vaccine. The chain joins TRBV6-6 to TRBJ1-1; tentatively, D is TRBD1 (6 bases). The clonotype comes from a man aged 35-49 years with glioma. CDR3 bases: TGTGCCAGCAGTCCTACAGGGCCAGAAGCTTTCTTT. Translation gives CASSPTGPEAFF.